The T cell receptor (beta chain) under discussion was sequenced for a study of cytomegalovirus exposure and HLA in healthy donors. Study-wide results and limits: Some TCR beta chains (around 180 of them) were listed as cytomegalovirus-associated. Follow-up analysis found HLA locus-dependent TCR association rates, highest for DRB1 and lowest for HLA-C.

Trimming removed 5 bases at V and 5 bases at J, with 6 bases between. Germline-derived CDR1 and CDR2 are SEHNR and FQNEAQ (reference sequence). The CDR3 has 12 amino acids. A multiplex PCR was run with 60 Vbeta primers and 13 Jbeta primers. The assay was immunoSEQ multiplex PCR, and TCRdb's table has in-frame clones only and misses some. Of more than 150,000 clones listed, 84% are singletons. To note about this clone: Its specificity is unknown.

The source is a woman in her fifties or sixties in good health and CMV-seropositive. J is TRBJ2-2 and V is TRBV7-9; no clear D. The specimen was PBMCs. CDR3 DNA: TGTGCCAGCAGCCTCCAGACCGGGGAGCTGTTTTTT. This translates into CASSLQTGELFF.